This passage covers 32 T cell receptor beta chains from one sample sequenced in a study of blood T cell repertoires in COVID-19. The table came from immunoSEQ multiplex PCR; TCRdb's copy has only in-frame clones and leaves some out. Of 200,000 to 250,000 clones listed, around 84% are singletons. Sequenced input: peripheral blood. Every receptor here comes from a man in his thirties or forties with active or convalescent COVID-19.

The chain recombines TRBV10-3 with TRBJ2-5; possibly TRBD2 for D (5 bases). Germline V CDR1 and CDR2: ENHRY, SYGVKD. Trimming shortened V by 11 bases and J by 5 bases, and 15 bases separated the two germline ends. The CDR3 consists of 12 residues. The CDR3 is CAASGFGETQYF. CDR3 DNA sequence: TGTGCCGCTTCGGGGTTTGGGGAGACCCAGTACTTC.

The chain couples TRBV7-9 to TRBJ2-1; 10 bases fit TRBD1. J gave up 3 bases and V 6 bases, and 5 bases lay outside the gene matches. The CDR3 has 15 amino acids. The germline gives CDR1 SEHNR, CDR2 FQNEAQ (reference sequence). This CDR3 reads CASSNRDRGYNEQFF. The CDR3 DNA sequence: TGTGCCAGCAGTAACAGGGACAGGGGCTACAATGAGCAGTTCTTC.

The V gene is TRBV6-5, the J gene TRBJ2-2; unclear D gene. There are 12 residues in the CDR3. CDR1 and CDR2 from the germline V gene are MNHEY and SVGAGI. Deletions cut 2 bases from V and 4 bases from J, with 2 bases between. The CDR3 is CASSYLTGELFF. The DNA for the CDR3 is TGTGCCAGCAGTTACCTCACCGGGGAGCTGTTTTTT.

V and J are TRBV6-5 and TRBJ2-7; D is ambiguous. V was trimmed by 5 bases and J by 3 bases, leaving 8 bases between them. CDR1 and CDR2 (germline): MNHEY, SVGAGI. The CDR3 is 12 residues long. CDR3 amino acids: CASSSNSYEQYF. As DNA, the CDR3 is TGTGCCAGCAGTAGCAACAGCTACGAGCAGTACTTC.

On this clone: One junction end does not reproduce the germline sequence, and a read error may be involved. The chain carries TRBV30 and TRBJ2-5; D might be TRBD1 (7 bases). CDR3 length: 13 amino acids. Germline CDR1 GTSNPN, CDR2 SVGIG (reference sequence). The CDR3 sequence is CAWSVDNAGQPNF. In DNA form, the CDR3 reads TGTGCCTGGAGTGTCGATAATGCGGGACAGCCGAACTTC.

V is TRBV28 and J is TRBJ2-7, with TRBD1 matching 7 bases. With 7 bases clipped from V and 4 bases from J, the junction kept 16 bases outside the gene matches. The CDR3 has 16 residues. Germline CDR1 is MDHEN and CDR2 is SYDVKM. CDR3 in DNA: TGTGCCAGCATCGCCATCCCGACAGGGCCCCCATACGAGCAGTACTTC. Protein: CASIAIPTGPPYEQYF.

The chain combines TRBV5-4 with TRBJ1-1, with unresolved D. CDR1 and CDR2 (germline): SGHNT, YYREEE (reference sequence). V was cut by 0 bases and J by 8 bases, with 11 bases left in between. This CDR3 has 13 residues. CDR3 DNA: TGTGCCAGCAGCTTGGACAGTGGGCAGGAAGCTTTCTTT. Encoded protein: CASSLDSGQEAFF.

The V gene is TRBV6-2 or TRBV6-3, the J gene TRBJ2-5; 13 bases agree with TRBD2. The CDR3 spans 16 residues. V lost 6 bases to trimming and J lost 3 bases; unmatched junction nucleotides: 7. Germline V gives CDR1 MNHEY, CDR2 SVGEGT. Here the CDR3 DNA reads TGTGCCAGCAGCTCGGGACTAGCGGGACGGAAAGAGACCCAGTACTTC. Residues: CASSSGLAGRKETQYF.

The chain joins TRBV18 to TRBJ2-1; 9 bases are a match to TRBD2. The germline CDR1 and CDR2 sequences are KGHSH and LQKENI. V was pared by 0 bases and J by 4 bases, with 4 bases of the junction left unmatched. The CDR3 extends over 16 amino acids. The CDR3 loop reads CASSPPGLALYNEQFF. CDR3 coding DNA: TGTGCCAGCTCACCACCGGGACTAGCCCTATACAATGAGCAGTTCTTC.

The rearrangement links TRBV6-5 to TRBJ1-6, with 7 bases that match TRBD1. V shed 9 bases and J 5 bases; nucleotides not matched to a gene: 4. The CDR3 covers 13 residues. The germline CDR1 and CDR2 sequences are MNHEY and SVGAGI. The CDR3 DNA follows: TGTGCCAGTCGACAGGGTAATAATTCACCCCTCCACTTT. It is translated as CASRQGNNSPLHF.

This chain joins TRBV2 and TRBJ1-2; a possible D gene is TRBD1 (6 bases). V lost 2 bases to trimming and J lost 3 bases, with 10 bases between them. The CDR3 has 14 amino acids. From germline, CDR1 is SNHLY and CDR2 FYNNEI. CDR3 DNA sequence: TGTGCCAGCAGTGAATCTGGGGGCGACTATGGCTACACCTTC. It yields the protein CASSESGGDYGYTF. The full variable domain, rest sourced from reference TRBV2 and TRBJ1-2, is EPEVTQTPSHQVTQMGQEVILRCVPISNHLYFYWYRQILGQKVEFLVSFYNNEISEKSEIFDDQFSVERPDGSNFTLKIRSTKLEDSAMYFCASSESGGDYGYTFGSGTRLTVV.

This clone was seen once. The gene calls are TRBV28 and TRBJ1-2; a weak D match, TRBD1 (6 bases). CDR3 length equals 12 residues. Per germline, CDR1 MDHEN and CDR2 SYDVKM. The V end was cut by 8 bases, the J end by 3 bases, with 10 bases between. CDR3 bases: TGTGCCAGCTCCCAGGGGTACTATGGCTACACCTTC. This translates into CASSQGYYGYTF.

The chain joins TRBV7-9 to TRBJ2-1; 7 nucleotides agree with TRBD1. The J segment lost 8 bases and the V segment lost 8 bases, leaving 18 bases of the junction unmatched. CDR1 is SEHNR and CDR2 is FQNEAQ in the germline V gene (reference sequence). The CDR3 covers 16 residues. CDR3 protein: CASGQDRTGPIDEQFF. CDR3 nucleotides: TGTGCCAGCGGACAAGATAGGACAGGCCCCATCGATGAGCAGTTCTTC.

The V call is TRBV3-1 (or the pseudogene TRBV3-2), the J call TRBJ2-7, with 8 nucleotides matching TRBD1. The V and J ends lost 0 bases and 4 bases, in that order; junction bases with no gene match: 5. CDR3 length: 15 residues. Per the germline V gene, CDR1 is LGHDT and CDR2 is YNNKEL (reference sequence). The CDR3 DNA reads as TGTGCCAGCAGCCAAGAGTTGGACAGGGCTTACGAGCAGTACTTC. Its protein product is CASSQELDRAYEQYF.

The chain employs TRBV2 and TRBJ1-2; D is unclear. Trimming took off 0 bases at V and 7 bases at J, with 21 bases between the two ends. From germline, CDR1 is SNHLY and CDR2 FYNNEI. There are 17 residues in the CDR3. CDR3 loop: CASSEAGMWRQTGGYTF. The CDR3 DNA reads as TGTGCCAGCAGTGAAGCGGGGATGTGGAGGCAGACCGGTGGCTACACCTTC.

The J gene is TRBJ1-1, the V gene TRBV12-3 or TRBV12-4; D possibly corresponds to TRBD1 (6 bases). With 10 bases removed from V and 0 bases from J, the gap between germline ends came to 12 bases. CDR3 length equals 13 residues. In DNA form, the CDR3 reads TGTGCCACCACGGGACAAATGAACACTGAAGCTTTCTTT. Amino acids: CATTGQMNTEAFF.

The V call is TRBV7-2, the J call TRBJ1-3; tentative D call: TRBD1 (6 bases). Germline V gene sequence: CDR1 SGHTA, CDR2 FQGNSA. This CDR3 is 15 amino acids long. V lost 2 bases to trimming and J lost 2 bases, with 10 bases between them. This CDR3 is CASSLIGGAGNTIYF. In DNA, the CDR3 is TGTGCCAGCAGCTTAATTGGGGGCGCTGGAAACACCATATATTTT.

The CDR3 nucleotides read TGTGCCAGCAGCCAAGTGGGGCCGGGACAGAGGTACCAAGAGACCCAGTACTTC. It yields the protein CASSQVGPGQRYQETQYF. The J gene is TRBJ2-5, the V gene TRBV14, with TRBD1 identical over 7 bases. Per germline, CDR1 SGHDN and CDR2 FVKESK. This CDR3 is built from 18 residues. Trimming at V came to 1 base and at J to 0 bases, leaving 11 bases not matched to a gene.

The chain joins TRBV12-3 or TRBV12-4 to TRBJ1-2; TRBD1 might be the D (5 bases). The V and J ends lost 7 bases and 8 bases respectively, with 17 bases between them. The length of the CDR3 is 13 residues. The CDR3 DNA reads TGTGCCAGCACCCTACAGGAGATCGAGGGCTACACCTTC. Translation: CASTLQEIEGYTF.

The rearrangement links TRBV19 to TRBJ1-4; D is possibly TRBD1 (6 bases). Trimming removed 1 base at V and 8 bases at J, with 17 bases between. The germline CDR1 and CDR2 sequences are LNHDA and SQIVND (reference sequence). The CDR3 loop spans 16 amino acids. The CDR3 DNA reads as TGTGCCAGTAGTATAGCCCCGCGCGGGGGGGGCGAAAAACTGTTTTTT. This gives the protein CASSIAPRGGGEKLFF. The full variable domain, completed using reference TRBV19 and TRBJ1-4, is DGGITQSPKYLFRKEGQNVTLSCEQNLNHDAMYWYRQDPGQGLRLIYYSQIVNDFQKGDIAEGYSVSREKKESFPLTVTSAQKNPTAFYLCASSIAPRGGGEKLFFGSGTQLSVL.

This chain joins TRBV18 and TRBJ2-3, with 7 bases that match TRBD1. Germline CDR1 is KGHSH and CDR2 is LQKENI. This CDR3 is 15 amino acids long. V lost 4 bases to trimming and J lost 2 bases; unmatched junction nucleotides: 6. In DNA form, the CDR3 reads TGTGCCAGCTCACTACAGGGGTACCCCACAGATACGCAGTATTTT. Translation gives CASSLQGYPTDTQYF.

V is TRBV5-4 and J is TRBJ1-1, with D uncertain. The germline V gene has CDR1 SGHNT and CDR2 YYREEE (reference sequence). This CDR3 spans 13 amino acids. Trimming removed 0 bases at V and 7 bases at J, with 10 bases between. In DNA form, the CDR3 reads TGTGCCAGCAGCTTGGACCGGGGTCTTGAAGCTTTCTTT. It specifies CASSLDRGLEAFF.

This chain joins TRBV5-1 and TRBJ1-4; D remains unclear. Germline V lookup: CDR1 SGHRS, CDR2 YFSETQ. Trimming stripped 2 bases from V and 2 bases from J, with 7 bases between. The CDR3 has 14 amino acids. CDR3 in amino acids: CASSFRSTNEKLFF. DNA for the CDR3: TGCGCCAGCAGCTTCCGTAGCACTAATGAAAAACTGTTTTTT.

The V and J genes are TRBV6-2 or TRBV6-3 and TRBJ2-2; TRBD1 might be the D (6 bases). The V gene's germline CDR1 is MNHEY and CDR2 SVGEGT. There are 13 residues in the CDR3. V gave up 6 bases and J gave up 5 bases, with 10 bases separating them. The CDR3 loop is CASSSGQTGELFF. The CDR3 bases are TGTGCCAGCAGCAGCGGACAGACCGGGGAGCTGTTTTTT.

The gene calls are TRBV6-2 or TRBV6-3 and TRBJ2-7; D unresolved. V was shortened by 0 bases and J by 6 bases, with 6 bases between the two germline ends. CDR3 size: 12 residues. Per germline, CDR1 MNHEY and CDR2 SVGEGT. The CDR3 here is CASSYSRREQYF. The CDR3 DNA reads TGTGCCAGCAGTTACTCGAGGCGCGAGCAGTACTTC.

J is TRBJ2-1 and V is TRBV7-2; 10 nucleotides line up with TRBD2. With V trimmed by 7 bases and J by 9 bases, 12 bases remained unmatched. Per germline, CDR1 SGHTA and CDR2 FQGNSA. The CDR3 has 15 amino acids. CDR3 DNA sequence: TGTGCCAGCAACCAGCGGGGGGGCCGCTTTTCTGAGCAGTTCTTC. This gives the protein CASNQRGGRFSEQFF. Drawing the rest from reference TRBV7-2 and TRBJ2-1, the complete variable domain is GAGVSQSPSNKVTEKGKDVELRCDPISGHTALYWYRQSLGQGLEFLIYFQGNSAPDKSGLPSDRFSAERTGGSVSTLTIQRTQQEDSAVYLCASNQRGGRFSEQFFGPGTRLTVL.

V and J are TRBV10-1 and TRBJ2-1; D remains unclear. The CDR3 is made up of 13 amino acids. Germline V CDR1 and CDR2: WNHNN, SYGVQD (reference sequence). Deletions cut 2 bases from V and 7 bases from J, with 9 bases between. The CDR3 loop reads CASSEPDSNEQFF. DNA of the CDR3: TGCGCCAGCAGTGAGCCAGACTCGAATGAGCAGTTCTTC.

This clone turned up a few times. V and J are TRBV4-2 and TRBJ1-1; D unresolved. The CDR3 totals 14 residues. V lost 4 bases and J lost 4, with 13 bases in between. Germline values: CDR1 LGHNA, CDR2 YNFKEQ. Written as DNA, the CDR3 is TGTGCCAGCAGCCCCCACTTGAGGGTCACTGAAGCTTTCTTT. Its protein is CASSPHLRVTEAFF.

In its sample, this clone was seen many times. This chain links TRBV4-2 with TRBJ1-4; 8 nucleotides align to TRBD1. Germline V gene sequence: CDR1 LGHNA, CDR2 YNFKEQ. The CDR3 runs to 14 residues. The junction had 3 bases not matched to a gene; V was cut back by 1 base and J by 8 bases. In nucleotides, the CDR3 is TGTGCCAGCAGCCAAGTAACAGGGGGGGAAAAACTGTTTTTT. Amino acid sequence: CASSQVTGGEKLFF.

This chain uses TRBV12-3 or TRBV12-4 with TRBJ1-6; TRBD1 is a possible D gene (5 bases). This CDR3 has 12 amino acids. Deletions cut 8 bases from V and 6 bases from J, with 8 bases between. The CDR3 loop is CASSGSNSPLHF. CDR3 DNA sequence: TGTGCCAGCTCAGGGTCTAATTCACCCCTCCACTTT.

The chain recombines TRBV11-1 with TRBJ2-1, with D possibly matching TRBD2 (6 bases). Germline V gene data show CDR1 as SGHAT and CDR2 as FQDESV (reference sequence). The CDR3 length is 15 residues. Between the trimmed V and J ends, which lost 2 bases and 4 bases, there was a span of 12 bases. In DNA, the CDR3 is TGTGCCAGCAGCTTACGTCGGGACTTGTACAATGAGCAGTTCTTC. It translates to CASSLRRDLYNEQFF.

This clone was seen only once. The chain is built from TRBV24-1 and TRBJ2-1; 14 bases match TRBD2. Per the germline V gene, CDR1 is KGHDR and CDR2 is SFDVKD. This CDR3 spans 16 amino acids. Trimming took 4 bases from V and 5 from J; bases not matched to a gene: 3. The CDR3 sequence: CATSDPTSGRDNEQFF. CDR3 DNA: TGTGCCACCAGTGACCCGACTAGCGGGAGGGACAATGAGCAGTTCTTC.